This T cell receptor (beta chain) emerged from a study of CD8+ T cells in alopecia areata. Study in general: Patients received oral tofacitinib, 5 to 10 mg twice daily, for moderate-to-severe alopecia areata.

Isolated RNA was reverse transcribed into cDNA used as the sequencing template. Repertoires were generated with immunoSEQ multiplex PCR, while TCRdb's copy carries only in-frame clones and drops some. In the table there are 100,000 or so clones, 60% of which are singletons. Germline CDR1 and CDR2: GTSNPN and SVGIG (reference sequence). The CDR3 is made up of 18 amino acids. The V and J ends lost 1 base and 0 bases, in that order; junction bases with no gene match: 5. Treatment described: oral pan-JAK inhibitor, 5-10 mg twice daily. The material was CD8+ T cells sorted from blood, obtained at approximately week 61, from a patient treated with tofacitinib. J is TRBJ2-5 and V is TRBV30; 16 nucleotides align to TRBD2. The receptor was isolated from a human donor with alopecia areata. The CDR3 DNA sequence: TGTGCCTGGAGTGGACCGGGACTAGCGGGGGGGTACCAAGAGACCCAGTACTTC. This translates into CAWSGPGLAGGYQETQYF.